Listed here are 24 T cell receptor beta chains from one sample, sequenced in a study of cytomegalovirus exposure and HLA in healthy donors (dated by TCRdb to about 2017). Library method: the immunoSEQ multiplex PCR assay. The multiplex PCR relied on a mix of 60 forward primers for TCR Vbeta segments and 13 reverse primers for TCR Jbeta segments. Drawn from immuneACCESS, this table holds only the in-frame rearrangements with V and J called that TCRdb kept. Clones are partly lost; checked studies trace under half to an unresolved V gene and leave the rest unexplained. The sample table shows under 200,000 clones, and about 70% are seen once. Clones ranked in the top ten supply 1.5% to 2% of the sample. The sample taken for sequencing was PBMCs. The receptors here all came from a woman between 25 and 40 years old in good health and CMV-seronegative.

The CDR3 protein is CASSRGLGTYTF. CDR3 bases: TGCGCCAGCAGCCGAGGACTGGGAACCTACACCTTC. The V and J genes are TRBV10-1 and TRBJ1-2, with no clear D. Germline V CDR1 and CDR2: WNHNN, SYGVQD (reference sequence). The CDR3 has 12 residues. The germline V and J ends were trimmed by 6 bases and 10 bases, with 15 bases remaining between them.

This clone has more than one count but fewer than ten. The rearrangement joins TRBV2 to TRBJ2-2, with TRBD2 as a possible D gene (7 bases). The germline V and J ends were trimmed by 6 bases and 3 bases, with 17 bases remaining between them. Per germline, CDR1 SNHLY and CDR2 FYNNEI. This CDR3 is 16 amino acids long. CDR3 DNA: TGTGCCAGCAGGGGGGGGCGGGCAGCCGACACCGGGGAGCTGTTTTTT. Its translation: CASRGGRAADTGELFF.

The rearrangement links TRBV11-3 to TRBJ2-3; a possible D gene is TRBD2 (6 bases). The germline gives CDR1 SGHNT, CDR2 YENEEA. Trimming left V 4 bases short and J 2 bases short, with 13 bases between. This CDR3 has 15 amino acids. As DNA, the CDR3 is TGTGCCAGCAGCTCACGTGCGGGGTACACAGATACGCAGTATTTT. Its translation: CASSSRAGYTDTQYF.

This clone was recorded only once. V is TRBV18 and J is TRBJ1-4; tentatively, D is TRBD1 (6 bases). This CDR3 has 15 amino acids. Germline assignment: CDR1 KGHSH and CDR2 LQKENI. Trimming took 0 bases from V and 5 from J, leaving 10 bases between them. CDR3 sequence (DNA): TGTGCCAGCTCACCACCGGACAGCATAAATGAAAAACTGTTTTTT. It codes for CASSPPDSINEKLFF.

This clone was observed a handful of times. V gene TRBV9 combines with J gene TRBJ2-7; 12 bases are a match to TRBD2. The J segment lost 7 bases and the V segment lost 4 bases, leaving 15 bases of the junction unmatched. This CDR3 comprises 17 residues. Germline CDR1 and CDR2: SGDLS and YYNGEE. As DNA, the CDR3 is TGTGCCAGCAGCTCCAGACTAGCGGGGGACCTCCTAGGAGAGCAGTACTTC. This sequence encodes CASSSRLAGDLLGEQYF.

The gene calls are TRBV29-1 and TRBJ2-1, with TRBD1 as a possible D gene (5 bases). The V end was cut by 3 bases, the J end by 6 bases, with 15 bases between. There are 14 residues in the CDR3. Germline loops: CDR1 SQVTM, CDR2 ANQGSEA. In DNA form, the CDR3 reads TGCAGCGTTGAGGAGCAGACAGCCCCCAATGAGCAGTTCTTC. This translates into CSVEEQTAPNEQFF.

This chain uses TRBV7-2 with TRBJ2-1; 9 bases are shared with TRBD2. There are 18 residues in the CDR3. V lost 1 base and J lost 2; bases outside the gene matches: 9. Germline V gene lookup returns CDR1 SGHTA and CDR2 FQGNSA. Written as DNA, the CDR3 is TGTGCCAGCAGCTTAGTAGCGGGAGCGAGAGGGACCTACAATGAGCAGTTCTTC. This encodes CASSLVAGARGTYNEQFF. The whole variable domain, filled in from reference TRBV7-2 and TRBJ2-1, reads GAGVSQSPSNKVTEKGKDVELRCDPISGHTALYWYRQSLGQGLEFLIYFQGNSAPDKSGLPSDRFSAERTGGSVSTLTIQRTQQEDSAVYLCASSLVAGARGTYNEQFFGPGTRLTVL.

This chain connects TRBV14 to TRBJ2-1; 7 bases fit TRBD2. Trimming removed 0 bases from V and 2 bases from J; junction bases left unmatched: 10. This CDR3 has 18 residues. Per germline, CDR1 SGHDN and CDR2 FVKESK. The CDR3 here is CASSQDHPRRGTYNEQFF. CDR3 nucleotide sequence: TGTGCCAGCAGCCAAGATCATCCTCGGCGGGGGACCTACAATGAGCAGTTCTTC.

About this clone: The sample has other DNA sequences that encode this CDR3 too. This chain links TRBV7-9 with TRBJ1-1; D unresolved. V lost 1 base, J lost 1 base, and 10 bases lay in between. CDR3 size: 15 residues. Germline lookup yields CDR1 SEHNR and CDR2 FQNEAQ (reference sequence). The CDR3 bases are TGTGCCAGCAGCTTAGTGGGCAGCCCGAACACTGAAGCTTTCTTT. This codes for CASSLVGSPNTEAFF.

About this clone: One junction end does not reproduce the germline sequence, and a read error may be involved. This sequence joins TRBV7-3 and TRBJ1-6; 7 bases agree with TRBD1. This CDR3 has 12 amino acids. The germline CDR1 and CDR2 sequences are SGHTA and FQGTGA. CDR3 protein: CASGQANSPLYF. In nucleotides, the CDR3 is TGTGCCAGCGGACAGGCTAATTCACCCCTCTACTTT.

The table lists this clone with a count of one. The chain uses TRBV2 and TRBJ2-5; 9 nucleotides match TRBD2. The J call is doubtful: the DNA matches TRBJ2-7 better. The CDR3 loop spans 14 amino acids. Germline V gene lookup returns CDR1 SNHLY and CDR2 FYNNEI. CDR3 sequence (DNA): TGTGCCAGCAGGAGCCTAGCGGGACGCTACGAGCAGTACTTC. It encodes CASRSLAGRYEQYF.

The J gene is TRBJ2-2, the V gene TRBV19, with D unresolved. The V gene lost 5 bases and the J gene lost 5 bases, with 6 bases spanning the gap. Germline lookup yields CDR1 LNHDA and CDR2 SQIVND (reference sequence). The CDR3 loop spans 12 amino acids. CDR3 amino acids: CASSVATGELFF. In nucleotides, the CDR3 is TGTGCCAGTAGTGTGGCAACCGGGGAGCTGTTTTTT.

This CDR3 reads CASSLLLQGPDTGELFF. Here the CDR3 DNA reads TGCGCCAGCAGCCTTCTGCTACAGGGTCCAGACACCGGGGAGCTGTTTTTT. This rearrangement joins TRBV4-1 to TRBJ2-2; TRBD1 might be the D (6 bases). Trimming took 4 bases from V and 3 from J, leaving 18 bases between them. Germline values: CDR1 MGHRA, CDR2 YSYEKL. The CDR3 is 17 amino acids.

V is TRBV5-1 and J is TRBJ1-4, with 7 bases identical to TRBD1. The germline gives CDR1 SGHRS, CDR2 YFSETQ. The junction had 8 bases not matched to a gene; V was cut back by 4 bases and J by 5 bases. There are 15 residues in the CDR3. The CDR3 DNA reads TGCGCCAGCAGCCCGGTAACAGGGGCAAATGAAAAACTGTTTTTT. As protein: CASSPVTGANEKLFF.

This clone was counted only a few times. The rearrangement links TRBV2 to TRBJ2-7; the D gene is possibly TRBD2 (5 bases). Germline CDR1 SNHLY, CDR2 FYNNEI. The CDR3 contains 13 residues. Trimming stripped 6 bases from V and 0 bases from J, with 9 bases between. Here the CDR3 reads CASRDWHSYEQYF. The CDR3 DNA reads as TGTGCCAGCAGGGACTGGCACTCCTACGAGCAGTACTTC.

The gene calls are TRBV19 and TRBJ2-7, with 13 bases aligning to TRBD2. This CDR3 has 14 amino acids. Germline V gene sequence: CDR1 LNHDA, CDR2 SQIVND (reference sequence). The junction had 3 bases not matched to a gene; V was cut back by 6 bases and J by 4 bases. CDR3 DNA: TGTGCCAGTAGCTGGACTAGCGGGAGATACGAGCAGTACTTC. This encodes CASSWTSGRYEQYF.

The chain is built from TRBV15 and TRBJ2-6; D possibly corresponds to TRBD2 (6 bases). CDR3 size: 14 residues. The V gene lost 5 bases and the J gene lost 4 bases, with 9 bases spanning the gap. The germline gives CDR1 LNHNV, CDR2 YYDKDF (reference sequence). CDR3 DNA sequence: TGTGCCACCAGCGGGGACTCAGGGGCCAACGTCCTGACTTTC. This codes for CATSGDSGANVLTF.

As to this clone: This sample includes further DNA sequences coding for the same CDR3. The rearrangement joins TRBV7-2 to TRBJ2-7, with TRBD2 matching 13 bases. Germline CDR1 is SGHTA and CDR2 is FQGNSA. The CDR3 length is 15 residues. Trimming took 3 bases from V and 4 from J; bases not matched to a gene: 3. The CDR3 DNA reads TGTGCCAGCAGCTTTACGGGACTAGCGGGATACGAGCAGTACTTC. Its translation is CASSFTGLAGYEQYF.

V is TRBV28 and J is TRBJ1-3; no clear D gene. The germline V gene has CDR1 MDHEN and CDR2 SYDVKM. This CDR3 region has 14 residues. V lost 8 bases and J lost 1, with 12 bases in between. The CDR3 DNA reads as TGTGCCAGCGTCCGGGGAGGGTCTGGAAACACCATATATTTT. This gives the protein CASVRGGSGNTIYF.

This clone showed up just a few times. The chain uses TRBV6-1 and TRBJ2-2; no clear D. V dropped 6 bases and J dropped 7 bases, with 9 bases sitting between them. Looked up from germline, CDR1 is MNHNS and CDR2 is SASEGT. This CDR3 has 12 amino acids. The chain's CDR3 is CASSIYSGELFF. CDR3 in DNA: TGTGCCAGCAGCATCTACAGCGGGGAGCTGTTTTTT.

This chain joins TRBV9 and TRBJ2-3; TRBD2 matches at 11 bases. The germline V gene has CDR1 SGDLS and CDR2 YYNGEE. V gave up 1 base and J gave up 0 bases; unmatched junction bases: 7. There are 18 residues in the CDR3. The CDR3 region has the DNA TGTGCCAGCAGCGTATCGACTAGCGGGGCCGCTAGCACAGATACGCAGTATTTT. This encodes CASSVSTSGAASTDTQYF. Supplemented by reference TRBV9 and TRBJ2-3, the full variable domain reads DSGVTQTPKHLITATGQRVTLRCSPRSGDLSVYWYQQSLDQGLQFLIQYYNGEERAKGNILERFSAQQFPDLHSELNLSSLELGDSALYFCASSVSTSGAASTDTQYFGPGTRLTVL.

This clone was recorded a few times. V usage is TRBV30 and J usage is TRBJ2-2; D call uncertain. Germline loops: CDR1 GTSNPN, CDR2 SVGIG (reference sequence). V lost 0 bases and J lost 5, with 10 bases in between. The CDR3 consists of 14 residues. CDR3 coding DNA: TGTGCCTGGAGTGTAGCCCCTCTAACCGGGGAGCTGTTTTTT. Translating gives CAWSVAPLTGELFF. The complete variable domain, with remaining parts taken from reference TRBV30 and TRBJ2-2, reads SQTIHQWPATLVQPVGSPLSLECTVEGTSNPNLYWYRQAAGRGLQLLFYSVGIGQISSEVPQNLSASRPQDRQFILSSKKLLLSDSGFYLCAWSVAPLTGELFFGEGSRLTVL.

This chain uses TRBV2 with TRBJ2-5, with 7 positions matching TRBD1. The CDR3 has 14 amino acids. CDR1 is SNHLY, CDR2 FYNNEI, per germline. V lost 0 bases to trimming and J lost 5 bases; unmatched junction nucleotides: 3. The CDR3 DNA is TGTGCCAGCAGTGAAGCAGGGGGCTTCGAGACCCAGTACTTC. Its protein is CASSEAGGFETQYF.

This chain connects TRBV4-3 to TRBJ1-2, with D unclear. Germline V gene data show CDR1 as LGHNA and CDR2 as YSLEER. The CDR3 spans 16 residues. Trimming removed 4 bases at V and 1 base at J, with 16 bases between. The CDR3 DNA is TGCGCCAGCAGCCCCGGGTTAGGGAGGTTTAACTATGGCTACACCTTC. Residues: CASSPGLGRFNYGYTF.